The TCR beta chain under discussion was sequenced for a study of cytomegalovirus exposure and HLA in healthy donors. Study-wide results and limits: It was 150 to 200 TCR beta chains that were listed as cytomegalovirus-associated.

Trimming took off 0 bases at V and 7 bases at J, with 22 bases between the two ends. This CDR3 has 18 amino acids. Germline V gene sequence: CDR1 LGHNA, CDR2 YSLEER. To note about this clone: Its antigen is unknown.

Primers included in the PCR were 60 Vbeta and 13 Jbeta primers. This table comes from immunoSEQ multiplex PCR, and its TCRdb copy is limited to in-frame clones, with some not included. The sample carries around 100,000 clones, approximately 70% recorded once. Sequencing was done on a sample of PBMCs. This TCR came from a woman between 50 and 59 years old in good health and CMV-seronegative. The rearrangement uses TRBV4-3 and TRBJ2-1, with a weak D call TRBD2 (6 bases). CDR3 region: CASSQEALTGGVDNEQFF. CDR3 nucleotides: TGCGCCAGCAGCCAAGAAGCTTTGACCGGCGGGGTTGATAATGAGCAGTTCTTC.